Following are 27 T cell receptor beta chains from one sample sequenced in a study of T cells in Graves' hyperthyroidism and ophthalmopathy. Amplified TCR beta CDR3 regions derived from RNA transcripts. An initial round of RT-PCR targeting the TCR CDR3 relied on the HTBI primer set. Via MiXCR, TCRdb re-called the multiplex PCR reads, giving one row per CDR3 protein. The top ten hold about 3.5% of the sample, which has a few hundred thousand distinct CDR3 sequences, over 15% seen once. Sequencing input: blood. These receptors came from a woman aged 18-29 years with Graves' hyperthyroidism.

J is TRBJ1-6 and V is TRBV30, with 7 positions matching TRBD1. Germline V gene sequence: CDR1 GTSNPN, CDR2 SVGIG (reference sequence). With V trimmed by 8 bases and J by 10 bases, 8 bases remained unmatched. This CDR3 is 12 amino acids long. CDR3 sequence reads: CAADRAYSPLHF. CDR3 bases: TGTGCCGCCGACAGGGCGTACTCACCCCTCCACTTT.

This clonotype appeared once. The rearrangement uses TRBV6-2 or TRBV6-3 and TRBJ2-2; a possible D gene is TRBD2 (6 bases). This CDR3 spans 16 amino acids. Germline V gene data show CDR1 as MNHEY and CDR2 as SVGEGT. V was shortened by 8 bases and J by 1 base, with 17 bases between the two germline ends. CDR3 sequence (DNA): TGTGCCAGCTTCGCAAAGGCGGGACGGAACACCGGGGAGCTGTTTTTT. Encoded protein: CASFAKAGRNTGELFF.

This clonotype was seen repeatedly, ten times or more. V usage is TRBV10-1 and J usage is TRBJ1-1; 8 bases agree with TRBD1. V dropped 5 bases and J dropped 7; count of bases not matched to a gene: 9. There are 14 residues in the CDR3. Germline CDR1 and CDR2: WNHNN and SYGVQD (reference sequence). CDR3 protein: CASSPLQGAVEAFF. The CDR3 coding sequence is TGCGCCAGCAGTCCCCTCCAGGGGGCCGTTGAAGCTTTCTTT.

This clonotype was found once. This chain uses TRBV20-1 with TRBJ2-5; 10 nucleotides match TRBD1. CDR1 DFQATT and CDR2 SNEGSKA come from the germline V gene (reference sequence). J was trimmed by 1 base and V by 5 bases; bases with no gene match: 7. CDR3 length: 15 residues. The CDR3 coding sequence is TGCAGTGCTCCCAGGGACAGGGGATCCCAAGAGACCCAGTACTTC. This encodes CSAPRDRGSQETQYF.

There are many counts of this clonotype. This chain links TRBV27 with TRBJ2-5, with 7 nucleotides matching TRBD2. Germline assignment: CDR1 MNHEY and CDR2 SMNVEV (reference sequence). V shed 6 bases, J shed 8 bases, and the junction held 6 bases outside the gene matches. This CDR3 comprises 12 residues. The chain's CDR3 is CASSHRGDTQYF. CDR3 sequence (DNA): TGTGCCAGCAGCCATCGGGGGGACACCCAGTACTTC.

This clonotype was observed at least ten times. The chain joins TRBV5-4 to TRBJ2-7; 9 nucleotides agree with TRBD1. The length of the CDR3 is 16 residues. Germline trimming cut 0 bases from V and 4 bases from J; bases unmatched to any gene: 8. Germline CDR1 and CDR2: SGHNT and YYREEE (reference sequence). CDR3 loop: CASSLAGTGGGYEQYF. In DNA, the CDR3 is TGTGCCAGCAGCTTGGCCGGAACAGGGGGCGGGTACGAGCAGTACTTC.

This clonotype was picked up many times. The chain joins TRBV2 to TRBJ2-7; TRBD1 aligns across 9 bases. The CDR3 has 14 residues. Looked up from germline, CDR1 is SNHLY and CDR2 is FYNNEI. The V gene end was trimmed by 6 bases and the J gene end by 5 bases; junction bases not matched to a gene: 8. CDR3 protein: CASRDRGSWNEQYF. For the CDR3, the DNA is TGTGCCAGCAGGGACAGGGGATCCTGGAACGAGCAGTACTTC.

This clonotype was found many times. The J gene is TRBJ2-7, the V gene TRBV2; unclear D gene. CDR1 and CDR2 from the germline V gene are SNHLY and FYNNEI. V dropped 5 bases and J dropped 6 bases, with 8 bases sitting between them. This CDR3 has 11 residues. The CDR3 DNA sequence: TGTGCCAGCAGTCCCCAGTCCGAGCAGTACTTC. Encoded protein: CASSPQSEQYF.

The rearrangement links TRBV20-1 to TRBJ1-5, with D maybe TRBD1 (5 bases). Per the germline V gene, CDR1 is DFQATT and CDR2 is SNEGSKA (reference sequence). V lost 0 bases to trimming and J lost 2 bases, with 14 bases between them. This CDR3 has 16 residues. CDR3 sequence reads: CSARDRGGTGNQPQHF. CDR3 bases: TGCAGTGCTAGAGATCGCGGAGGGACGGGCAATCAGCCCCAGCATTTT.

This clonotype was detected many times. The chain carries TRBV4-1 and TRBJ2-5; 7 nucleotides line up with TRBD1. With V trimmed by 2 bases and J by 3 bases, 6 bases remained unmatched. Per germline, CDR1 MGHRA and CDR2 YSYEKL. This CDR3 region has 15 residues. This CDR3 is CASSQRQGAKETQYF. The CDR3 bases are TGCGCCAGCAGCCAACGACAGGGCGCCAAAGAGACCCAGTACTTC.

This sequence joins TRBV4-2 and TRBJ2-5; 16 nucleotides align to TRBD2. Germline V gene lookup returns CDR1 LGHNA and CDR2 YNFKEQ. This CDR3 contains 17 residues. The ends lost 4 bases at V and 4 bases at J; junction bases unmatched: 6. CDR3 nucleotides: TGTGCCAGCAGCCCAGGGACTAGCGGGGGGGATAGAGAGACCCAGTACTTC. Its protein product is CASSPGTSGGDRETQYF.

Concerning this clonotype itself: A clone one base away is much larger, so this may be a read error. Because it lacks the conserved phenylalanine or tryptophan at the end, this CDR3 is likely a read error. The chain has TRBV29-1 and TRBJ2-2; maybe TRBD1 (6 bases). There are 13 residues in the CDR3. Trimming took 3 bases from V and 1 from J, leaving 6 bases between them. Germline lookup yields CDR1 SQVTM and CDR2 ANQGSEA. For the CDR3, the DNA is TGCAGCGTTGACAGGGGGAACACCGGGGAGCTGTTTGTT. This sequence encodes CSVDRGNTGELFV.

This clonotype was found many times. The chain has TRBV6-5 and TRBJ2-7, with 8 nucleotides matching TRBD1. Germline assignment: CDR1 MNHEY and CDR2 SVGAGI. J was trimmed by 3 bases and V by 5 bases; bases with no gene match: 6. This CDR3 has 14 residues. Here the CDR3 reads CASSRPGQDYEQYF. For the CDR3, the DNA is TGTGCCAGCAGTCGCCCGGGACAGGACTACGAGCAGTACTTC.

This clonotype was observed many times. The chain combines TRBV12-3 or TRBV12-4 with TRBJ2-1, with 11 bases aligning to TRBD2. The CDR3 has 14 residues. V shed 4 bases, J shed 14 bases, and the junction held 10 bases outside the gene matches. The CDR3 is CASSSRLAGGLEFF. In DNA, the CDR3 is TGTGCCAGCAGTTCGAGGCTAGCGGGGGGTCTCGAGTTCTTC.

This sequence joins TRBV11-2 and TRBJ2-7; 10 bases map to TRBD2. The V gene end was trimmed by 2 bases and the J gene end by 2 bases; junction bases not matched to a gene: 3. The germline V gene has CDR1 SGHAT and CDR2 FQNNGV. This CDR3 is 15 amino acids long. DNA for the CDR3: TGTGCCAGCAGCTTACTAGCGGGGGCCACCTACGAGCAGTACTTC. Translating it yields CASSLLAGATYEQYF.

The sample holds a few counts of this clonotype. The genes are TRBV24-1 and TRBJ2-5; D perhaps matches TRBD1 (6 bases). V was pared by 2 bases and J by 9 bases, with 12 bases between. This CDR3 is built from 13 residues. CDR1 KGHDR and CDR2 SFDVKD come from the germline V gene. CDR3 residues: CATSDWTAGPQYF. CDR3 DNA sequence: TGTGCCACCAGTGATTGGACAGCCGGGCCCCAGTACTTC.

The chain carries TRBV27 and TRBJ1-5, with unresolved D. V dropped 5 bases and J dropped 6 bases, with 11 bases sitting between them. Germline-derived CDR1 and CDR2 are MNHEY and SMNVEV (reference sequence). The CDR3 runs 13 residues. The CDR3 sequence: CASSKSITQPQHF. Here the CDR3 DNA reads TGTGCCAGCAGTAAATCGATTACTCAGCCCCAGCATTTT.

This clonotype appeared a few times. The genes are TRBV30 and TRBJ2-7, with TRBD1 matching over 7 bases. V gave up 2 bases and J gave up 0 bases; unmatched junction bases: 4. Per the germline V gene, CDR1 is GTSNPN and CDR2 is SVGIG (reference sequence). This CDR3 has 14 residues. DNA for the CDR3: TGTGCCTGGAGTTTGGCAGGGGGCTCCTACGAGCAGTACTTC. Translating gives CAWSLAGGSYEQYF.

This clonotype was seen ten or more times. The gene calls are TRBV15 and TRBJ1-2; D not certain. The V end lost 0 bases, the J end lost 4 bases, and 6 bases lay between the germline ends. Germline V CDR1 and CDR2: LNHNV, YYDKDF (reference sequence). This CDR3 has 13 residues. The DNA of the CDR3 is TGTGCCACCAGCAGAGAAGGGTTCTATGGCTACACCTTC. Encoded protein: CATSREGFYGYTF. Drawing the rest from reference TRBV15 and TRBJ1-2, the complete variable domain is DAMVIQNPRYQVTQFGKPVTLSCSQTLNHNVMYWYQQKSSQAPKLLFHYYDKDFNNEADTPDNFQSRRPNTSFCFLDIRSPGLGDTAMYLCATSREGFYGYTFGSGTRLTVV.

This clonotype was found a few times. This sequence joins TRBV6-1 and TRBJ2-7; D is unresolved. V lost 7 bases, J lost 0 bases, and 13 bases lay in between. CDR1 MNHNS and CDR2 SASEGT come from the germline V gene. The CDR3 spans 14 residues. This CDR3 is CASILGLSSYEQYF. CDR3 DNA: TGTGCCAGCATCCTCGGGTTGAGCTCCTACGAGCAGTACTTC.

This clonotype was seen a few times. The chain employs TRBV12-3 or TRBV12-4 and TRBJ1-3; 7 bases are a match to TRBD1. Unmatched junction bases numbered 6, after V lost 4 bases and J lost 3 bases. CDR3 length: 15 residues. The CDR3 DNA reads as TGTGCCAGCAGTTCCAGACAGGGCCTTGGAAACACCATATATTTT. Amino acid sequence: CASSSRQGLGNTIYF.

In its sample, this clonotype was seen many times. The CDR3 bases are TGTGCCACCAGCAAATTGACAGGGGACACTGAAGCTTTCTTT. Translating gives CATSKLTGDTEAFF. The genes are TRBV15 and TRBJ1-1, with 8 bases aligning to TRBD1. V lost 4 bases and J lost 3; bases outside the gene matches: 4. CDR3 length: 14 amino acids. Germline V gene lookup returns CDR1 LNHNV and CDR2 YYDKDF (reference sequence).

The DNA for the CDR3 is TGTGCCGGCTCACCCTGGGACAGGGGGCCATACGAGCAGTACTTC. It specifies CAGSPWDRGPYEQYF. J is TRBJ2-7 and V is TRBV27; 12 bases fit TRBD1. V dropped 11 bases and J dropped 4; count of bases not matched to a gene: 12. The CDR3 is 15 amino acids. The germline gives CDR1 MNHEY, CDR2 SMNVEV (reference sequence).

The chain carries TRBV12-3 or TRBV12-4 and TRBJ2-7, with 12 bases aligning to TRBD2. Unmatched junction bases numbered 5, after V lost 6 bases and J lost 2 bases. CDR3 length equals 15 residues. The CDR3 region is CASRSSSGRAYEQYF. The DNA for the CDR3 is TGTGCCAGCAGATCCTCTAGCGGGAGGGCCTACGAGCAGTACTTC.

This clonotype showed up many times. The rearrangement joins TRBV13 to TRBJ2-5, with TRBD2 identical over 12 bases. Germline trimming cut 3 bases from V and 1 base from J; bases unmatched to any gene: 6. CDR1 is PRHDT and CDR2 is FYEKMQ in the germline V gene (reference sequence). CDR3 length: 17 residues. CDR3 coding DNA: TGTGCCAGCAGCTTTTCTAGCGGGGGGGCAGCCCAAGAGACCCAGTACTTC. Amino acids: CASSFSSGGAAQETQYF.

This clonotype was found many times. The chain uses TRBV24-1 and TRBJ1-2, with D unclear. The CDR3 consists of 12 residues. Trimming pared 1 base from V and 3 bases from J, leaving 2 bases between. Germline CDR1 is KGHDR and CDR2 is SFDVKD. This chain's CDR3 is CATSDFHYGYTF. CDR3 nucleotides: TGTGCCACCAGTGATTTCCACTATGGCTACACCTTC.

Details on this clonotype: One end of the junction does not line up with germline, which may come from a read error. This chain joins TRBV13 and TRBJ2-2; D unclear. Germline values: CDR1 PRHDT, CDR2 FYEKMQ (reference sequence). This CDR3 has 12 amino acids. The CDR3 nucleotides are TGCGTCAGCTGCATAAGTCCCGGGGAGCTGTTTTTT. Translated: CVSCISPGELFF.